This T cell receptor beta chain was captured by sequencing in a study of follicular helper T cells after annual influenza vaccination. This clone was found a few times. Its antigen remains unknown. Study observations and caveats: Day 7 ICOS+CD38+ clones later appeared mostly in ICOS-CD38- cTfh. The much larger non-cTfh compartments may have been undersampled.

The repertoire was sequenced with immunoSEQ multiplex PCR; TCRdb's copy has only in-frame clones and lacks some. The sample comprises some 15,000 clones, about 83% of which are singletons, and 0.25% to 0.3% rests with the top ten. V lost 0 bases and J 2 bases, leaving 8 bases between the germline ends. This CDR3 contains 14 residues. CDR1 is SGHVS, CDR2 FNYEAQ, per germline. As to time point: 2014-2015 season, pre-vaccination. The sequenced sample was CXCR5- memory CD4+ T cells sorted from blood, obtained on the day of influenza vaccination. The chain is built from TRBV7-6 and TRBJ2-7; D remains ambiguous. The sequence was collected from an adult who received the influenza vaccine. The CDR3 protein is CASSLAPLTYEQYF. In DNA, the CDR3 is TGTGCCAGCAGCTTAGCGCCACTAACCTACGAGCAGTACTTC. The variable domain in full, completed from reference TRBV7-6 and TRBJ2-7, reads GAGVSQSPRYKVTKRGQDVALRCDPISGHVSLYWYRQALGQGPEFLTYFNYEAQQDKSGLPNDRFSAERPEGSISTLTIQRTEQRDSAMYRCASSLAPLTYEQYFGPGTRLTVT.